This TCR beta chain was identified during a study of quantifying T cell responses using KT2 cells. Study-level information: RNA was reverse transcribed with TCR alpha and beta constant-region primers. Estimated efficiency of the T4 ligation step was above 9% under optimum conditions.

The study, taken as a whole, reports: Very high KT2 spike-in numbers caused saturation in KT2 sequence detection. Counts of KT2 alpha and beta sequences rose linearly with the number of KT2 cells added.

KT2, a clone with a known TCR, was spiked into unfractionated PBMC. The cDNA 3' end received a ligated oligonucleotide with a UMI. First-round PCR used roughly 4 cycles and beta primers RC1.1 and RC1.2 covering TRBC1 and TRBC2. One entry per CDR3 protein, called by TCRdb with MiXCR from the UMI-ligation and nested PCR reads. The data contain about 50,000 distinct CDR3 sequences, approximately 10% of them seen just once; the ten biggest clones take up 10%. The length of the CDR3 is 11 residues. CDR1 is SQVTM and CDR2 is ANQGSEA in the germline V gene. This clonotype was recorded many times. Its antigen is currently unknown.

The sequencing input was PBMCs spiked with cells of the T cell clone KT2. This chain joins TRBV29-1 and TRBJ1-1; no reliable D call. This clonotype originated in a human donor. The CDR3 bases are TGCAGGGCTACAGAGAACACTGAAGCTTTCTTT. Translation gives CRATENTEAFF.